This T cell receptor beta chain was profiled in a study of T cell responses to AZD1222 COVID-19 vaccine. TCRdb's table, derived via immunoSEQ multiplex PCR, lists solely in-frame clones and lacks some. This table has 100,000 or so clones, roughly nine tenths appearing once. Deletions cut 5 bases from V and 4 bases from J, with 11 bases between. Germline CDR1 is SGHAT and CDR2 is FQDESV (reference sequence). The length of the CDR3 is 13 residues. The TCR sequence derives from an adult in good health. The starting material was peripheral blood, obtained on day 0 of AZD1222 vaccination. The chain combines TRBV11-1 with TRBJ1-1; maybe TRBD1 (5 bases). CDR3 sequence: CASSTRGSTEAFF. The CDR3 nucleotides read TGTGCCAGCAGCACGAGGGGTAGCACTGAAGCTTTCTTT.